This TCR beta chain came from a study of cytomegalovirus exposure and HLA in healthy donors. Study-wide results and limits: Association of a missense DCLRE1C variant with TCR beta V- and J-gene trimming was reported in a later analysis. The study flagged approximately 180 TCR beta chains as cytomegalovirus-associated.

PCR was performed using 60 Vbeta and 13 Jbeta primers. Generated by immunoSEQ multiplex PCR, the TCRdb table keeps only in-frame clones and is missing some. This sample has roughly 180,000 clones, with roughly 70% found just once. Germline V CDR1 and CDR2: MGHRA, YSYEKL. Trimming cost V 0 bases and J 3 bases, with 11 bases left between them. This CDR3 has 15 amino acids. In its sample, this clone was seen a few times. Its cognate antigen is unknown. While unrecorded immune exposures were likely, the donors were nominally healthy when sampled. Sequencing was carried out using PBMCs. The receptor was isolated from a male donor in good health and CMV-seronegative. This chain links TRBV4-1 with TRBJ1-1, with D unresolved. The CDR3 DNA reads TGCGCCAGCAGCCAAGATCGAGAGGCGGACACTGAAGCTTTCTTT. Its protein product is CASSQDREADTEAFF.